This T cell receptor beta chain was sequenced for a study of blood T cell repertoires in COVID-19. Turning to the study itself: The samples span acute and convalescent COVID-19 from the United States, Italy and Spain. The analysed material was cDNA or gDNA that came from T cells, B-cell-depleted T cells, or PBMCs.

V was pared by 4 bases and J by 2 bases, with 3 bases of the junction left unmatched. The CDR3 contains 16 residues. CDR1 and CDR2 (germline): KGHDR, SFDVKD. Under the authors' procedure: Estimates of nucleated cell counts were drawn from the amplification of reference gene primers. Here immunoSEQ multiplex PCR was the method, and the copy in TCRdb shows in-frame clones only, minus some. V and J calls and clone size are given by that table; D and trimming were obtained from the DNA. The sample has fewer than 250,000 clones, around 82% seen once. The TCR comes from a woman aged 35 to 49 with active or convalescent COVID-19. The chain uses TRBV24-1 and TRBJ2-5; 13 nucleotides align to TRBD2. The sequenced sample was peripheral blood. CDR3: CATSDWTSGRQETQYF. In DNA form, the CDR3 reads TGTGCCACCAGTGACTGGACTAGCGGGAGACAAGAGACCCAGTACTTC.